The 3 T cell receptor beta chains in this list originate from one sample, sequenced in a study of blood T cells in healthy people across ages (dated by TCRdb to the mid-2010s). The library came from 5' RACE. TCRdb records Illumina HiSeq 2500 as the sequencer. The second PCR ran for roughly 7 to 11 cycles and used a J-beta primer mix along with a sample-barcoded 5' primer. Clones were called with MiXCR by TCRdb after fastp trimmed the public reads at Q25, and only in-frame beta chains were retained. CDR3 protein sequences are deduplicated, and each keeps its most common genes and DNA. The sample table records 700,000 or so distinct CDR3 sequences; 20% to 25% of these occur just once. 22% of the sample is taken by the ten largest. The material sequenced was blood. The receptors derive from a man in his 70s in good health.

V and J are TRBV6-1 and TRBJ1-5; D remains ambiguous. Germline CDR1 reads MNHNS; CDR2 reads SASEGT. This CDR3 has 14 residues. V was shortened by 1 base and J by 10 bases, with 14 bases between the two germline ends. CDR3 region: CASSEERGIQPQHF. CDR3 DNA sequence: TGTGCCAGCAGTGAAGAACGGGGTATTCAACCCCAGCATTTT.

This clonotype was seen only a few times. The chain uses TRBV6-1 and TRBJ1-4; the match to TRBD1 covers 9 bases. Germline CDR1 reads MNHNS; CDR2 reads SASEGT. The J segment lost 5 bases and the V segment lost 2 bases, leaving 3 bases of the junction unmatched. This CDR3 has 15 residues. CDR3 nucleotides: TGTGCCAGCAGTGAAAGGGGGACAGGGAATGAAAAACTGTTTTTT. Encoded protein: CASSERGTGNEKLFF.

CDR3 amino acids: CSARDPDSYSEAFF. The CDR3 DNA sequence: TGCAGTGCTAGGGACCCGGACAGTTACAGTGAAGCTTTCTTT. V is TRBV20-1 and J is TRBJ1-1; tentatively, D is TRBD1 (6 bases). The CDR3 length is 14 residues. Germline CDR1 DFQATT, CDR2 SNEGSKA (reference sequence). V was pared by 3 bases and J by 7 bases, with 18 bases between.